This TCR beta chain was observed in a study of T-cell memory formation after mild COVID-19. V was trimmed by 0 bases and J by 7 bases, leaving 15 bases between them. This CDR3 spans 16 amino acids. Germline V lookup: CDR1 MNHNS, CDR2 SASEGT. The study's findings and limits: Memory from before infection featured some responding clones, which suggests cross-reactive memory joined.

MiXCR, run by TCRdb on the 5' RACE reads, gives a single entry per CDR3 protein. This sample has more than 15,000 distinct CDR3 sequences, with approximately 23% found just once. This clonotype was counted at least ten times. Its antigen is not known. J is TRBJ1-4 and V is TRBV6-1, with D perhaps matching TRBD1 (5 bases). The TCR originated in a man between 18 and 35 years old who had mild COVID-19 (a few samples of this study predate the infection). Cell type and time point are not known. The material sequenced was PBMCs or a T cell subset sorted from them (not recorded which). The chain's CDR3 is CASSEAFRGFPEKLFF. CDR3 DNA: TGTGCCAGCAGTGAAGCTTTTCGGGGGTTTCCTGAAAAACTGTTTTTT.